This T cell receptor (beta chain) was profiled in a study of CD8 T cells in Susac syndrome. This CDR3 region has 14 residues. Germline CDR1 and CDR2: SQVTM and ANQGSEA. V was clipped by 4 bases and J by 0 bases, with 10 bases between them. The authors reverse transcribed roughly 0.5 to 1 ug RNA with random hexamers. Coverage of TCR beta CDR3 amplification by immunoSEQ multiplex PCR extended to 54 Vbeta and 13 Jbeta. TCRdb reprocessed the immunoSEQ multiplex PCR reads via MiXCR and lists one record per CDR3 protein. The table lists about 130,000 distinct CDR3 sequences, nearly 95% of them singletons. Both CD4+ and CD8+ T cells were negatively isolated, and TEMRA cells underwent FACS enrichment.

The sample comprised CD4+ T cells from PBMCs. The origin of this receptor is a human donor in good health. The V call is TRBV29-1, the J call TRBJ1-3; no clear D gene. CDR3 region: CSVVADSSGNTIYF. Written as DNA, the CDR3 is TGCAGCGTTGTGGCGGACTCCTCTGGAAACACCATATATTTT.